The 18 T cell receptor beta chains listed next were all sequenced from one sample in a study of T cell clonotyping in hematopoietic cell transplantation. Using immunoSEQ multiplex PCR, the repertoire was profiled, and TCRdb retains in-frame clones only, with some absent. The table includes some 16,000 clones, approximately 60% detected once. The source was PBMCs, collected 30 days after allogeneic stem cell transplant. The receptor source for this set is a male patient between 45 and 60 years old who had an allogeneic stem cell transplant from an unrelated donor, so T cells may come from the graft donor. Some clones in this sample may be carry-over from other donors' samples.

The chain carries TRBV4-3 and TRBJ2-7, with D tentatively TRBD1 (8 bases). Per germline, CDR1 LGHNA and CDR2 YSLEER. Trimming cost V 0 bases and J 6 bases, with 18 bases left between them. The CDR3 totals 16 residues. The CDR3 nucleotides read TGCGCCAGCAGCCAAGATACGGGCACAGGGGGGGGCGAGCAGTACTTC. Translation gives CASSQDTGTGGGEQYF.

V usage is TRBV5-8 and J usage is TRBJ1-2, with unresolved D. CDR3 length: 15 amino acids. Per germline, CDR1 SGHTS and CDR2 YDEGEE. The V end lost 0 bases, the J end lost 6 bases, and 15 bases lay between the germline ends. CDR3 region: CASSLAQAPIDGYTF. CDR3 sequence (DNA): TGTGCCAGCAGCTTGGCCCAGGCGCCAATAGATGGCTACACCTTC.

The rearrangement links TRBV19 to TRBJ2-4; 9 bases agree with TRBD1. With V trimmed by 8 bases and J by 9 bases, 2 bases remained unmatched. Per germline, CDR1 LNHDA and CDR2 SQIVND (reference sequence). This CDR3 is built from 11 residues. CDR3 nucleotide sequence: TGTGCCAGTCAGACAGGGGGCATTCAGTACTTC. This codes for CASQTGGIQYF.

The chain uses TRBV20-1 and TRBJ1-5, with D perhaps TRBD1 (5 bases). Germline lookup yields CDR1 DFQATT and CDR2 SNEGSKA (reference sequence). V lost 5 bases and J 9 bases, leaving 11 bases between the germline ends. This CDR3 has 11 residues. CDR3 residues: CSAAGNGPQHF. The CDR3 nucleotides are TGCAGTGCTGCAGGGAATGGGCCCCAGCATTTT.

The CDR3 bases are TGTGCCAGCAGCTTCGTAAAGGGGAACTATGGCTACACCTTC. Residues: CASSFVKGNYGYTF. The chain carries TRBV14 and TRBJ1-2; maybe TRBD1 (5 bases). The V gene's germline CDR1 is SGHDN and CDR2 FVKESK. V was clipped by 5 bases and J by 2 bases, with 12 bases between them. The CDR3 is 14 amino acids.

J is TRBJ1-5 and V is TRBV19; D is possibly TRBD1 (5 bases). Trimming left V 5 bases short and J 2 bases short, with 10 bases between. This CDR3 has 14 amino acids. CDR1 LNHDA and CDR2 SQIVND come from the germline V gene (reference sequence). CDR3 protein: CASSRGDGNQPQHF. Here the CDR3 DNA reads TGTGCCAGTAGTCGAGGGGACGGCAATCAGCCCCAGCATTTT.

This clone has only a few counts. V usage is TRBV5-8 and J usage is TRBJ1-1; 8 nucleotides align to TRBD1. The junction had 6 bases not matched to a gene; V was cut back by 7 bases and J by 7 bases. Germline-derived CDR1 and CDR2 are SGHTS and YDEGEE. The CDR3 is made up of 12 amino acids. This CDR3 is CASGQGGGEAFF. The CDR3 nucleotides read TGTGCCAGCGGACAGGGAGGAGGTGAAGCTTTCTTT.

This clone was seen a few times. A single base separates this from a much larger clone, so it may be a read error. Other DNA sequences in this specimen translate into the identical CDR3. The genes are TRBV25-1 and TRBJ1-5; TRBD1 matches 7 bases. There are 15 residues in the CDR3. CDR1 is MGHDK and CDR2 is SYGVNS in the germline V gene. CDR3 DNA sequence: TGTGCTAGCAGCCCGGGACAGTATAGCAATCAGCCCCAGCATTTT. This gives the protein CASSPGQYSNQPQHF.

The chain joins TRBV4-1 to TRBJ1-6; the D gene is possibly TRBD1 (6 bases). Trimming removed 1 base at V and 0 bases at J, with 10 bases between. The CDR3 has 17 residues. Germline CDR1 and CDR2: MGHRA and YSYEKL. The CDR3 here is CASSQGQASSYNSPLHF. For the CDR3, the DNA is TGCGCCAGCAGCCAAGGACAGGCAAGCTCCTATAATTCACCCCTCCACTTT.

The chain recombines TRBV7-2 with TRBJ1-3; D unresolved. This CDR3 has 12 amino acids. V was pared by 2 bases and J by 2 bases, with 1 base between. In germline, CDR1 is SGHTA, CDR2 FQGNSA. The CDR3 sequence: CASSLTGNTIYF. DNA of the CDR3: TGTGCCAGCAGCTTAACTGGAAACACCATATATTTT.

The gene calls are TRBV6-5 and TRBJ2-2; D ambiguous. The CDR3 has 16 amino acids. Germline CDR1 is MNHEY and CDR2 is SVGAGI. The V gene lost 1 base and the J gene lost 5 bases, with 14 bases spanning the gap. The CDR3: CASSYWQVGSTGELFF. CDR3 DNA sequence: TGTGCCAGCAGTTACTGGCAGGTGGGGTCAACCGGGGAGCTGTTTTTT.

The chain is built from TRBV30 and TRBJ1-1, with 7 nucleotides matching TRBD1. There are 15 residues in the CDR3. Unmatched junction bases numbered 5, after V lost 0 bases and J lost 1 base. Germline lookup yields CDR1 GTSNPN and CDR2 SVGIG (reference sequence). The CDR3 sequence is CAWSVGRTGNTEAFF. The DNA of the CDR3 is TGTGCCTGGAGTGTAGGTAGGACAGGGAACACTGAAGCTTTCTTT.

With regard to this clone: The CDR3 ends on some other residue instead of the conserved phenylalanine or tryptophan, so this is likely a read error. Here the CDR3 reads CSAKGNTEAFL. CDR3 nucleotides: TGCAGTGCTAAAGGGAACACTGAAGCTTTCCTT. The J gene is TRBJ1-1, the V gene TRBV20-1; no clear D gene. V was pared by 4 bases and J by 1 base, with 4 bases between. CDR3 length: 11 amino acids. Germline V lookup: CDR1 DFQATT, CDR2 SNEGSKA (reference sequence).

V gene TRBV7-3 combines with J gene TRBJ2-5; no clear D. Trimming pared 10 bases from V and 1 base from J, leaving 16 bases between. CDR3 size: 14 residues. The germline V gene encodes CDR1 SGHTA and CDR2 FQGTGA. The CDR3 sequence is CAIESWELQETQYF. The CDR3 DNA reads as TGTGCCATCGAGAGCTGGGAACTCCAAGAGACCCAGTACTTC. Looking up the rest from reference TRBV7-3 and TRBJ2-5 gives the full variable domain: GAGVSQTPSNKVTEKGKYVELRCDPISGHTALYWYRQSLGQGPEFLIYFQGTGAADDSGLPNDRFFAVRPEGSVSTLKIQRTERGDSAVYLCAIESWELQETQYFGPGTRLLVL.

This chain links TRBV19 with TRBJ2-5; 11 positions agree with TRBD2. This CDR3 contains 18 residues. Germline CDR1 and CDR2: LNHDA and SQIVND (reference sequence). Trimming took 1 base from V and 4 from J; bases not matched to a gene: 11. The CDR3 is CASSIGRGLADEGETQYF. In nucleotides, the CDR3 is TGTGCCAGTAGTATAGGGCGGGGACTAGCGGACGAGGGAGAGACCCAGTACTTC.

This chain joins TRBV30 and TRBJ1-5; TRBD1 aligns across 7 bases. Trimming removed 0 bases from V and 4 bases from J; junction bases left unmatched: 0. In germline, CDR1 is GTSNPN, CDR2 SVGIG (reference sequence). This CDR3 region has 13 residues. The CDR3 spells CAWSVQGNQPQHF. CDR3 coding DNA: TGTGCCTGGAGTGTACAGGGGAATCAGCCCCAGCATTTT.

This sequence joins TRBV30 and TRBJ2-7; D gene ambiguous. This CDR3 comprises 14 residues. V lost 3 bases to trimming and J lost 5 bases, with 17 bases between them. CDR1 is GTSNPN, CDR2 SVGIG, per germline (reference sequence). The chain's CDR3 is CAWRPGPTGDEQYF. The CDR3 DNA follows: TGTGCCTGGAGACCGGGCCCCACTGGGGACGAGCAGTACTTC.

V and J are TRBV19 and TRBJ1-3, with D possibly TRBD1 on 5 matching bases. The CDR3 length is 15 residues. Trimming cost V 5 bases and J 1 base, with 12 bases left between them. Germline V CDR1 and CDR2: LNHDA, SQIVND (reference sequence). The CDR3 DNA sequence: TGTGCCAGTAGTCGGGACGGAGGATCTGGAAACACCATATATTTT. The encoded protein is CASSRDGGSGNTIYF.